Each of the 23 T cell receptor beta chains below was sequenced from the same sample in a study of response to subunit inactivated influenza vaccine. MiXCR, run by TCRdb on the RT-PCR reads, gives a single entry per CDR3 protein. The table shows more than 200,000 distinct CDR3 sequences, with 9% to 15% occurring only once. The sample here was non-naive T cells sorted from PBMCs, taken around 14 days before vaccination. Receptors originate from a man aged 50 or older who received an inactivated influenza vaccine.

This clonotype has a count of ten or more. The rearrangement links TRBV28 to TRBJ1-5; 8 positions match TRBD1. This CDR3 spans 17 amino acids. The V gene's germline CDR1 is MDHEN and CDR2 SYDVKM. With 6 bases clipped from V and 0 bases from J, the junction kept 10 bases outside the gene matches. CDR3 DNA: TGTGCCAGCAGGCGACAGGACAGGGTTTATAGCAATCAGCCCCAGCATTTT. Translation: CASRRQDRVYSNQPQHF.

The chain links TRBV20-1 to TRBJ1-1, with D uncertain. CDR3 size: 12 residues. The germline CDR1 and CDR2 sequences are DFQATT and SNEGSKA (reference sequence). The V end was cut by 4 bases, the J end by 7 bases, with 13 bases between. The CDR3 spells CSAIPDLIEAFF. The CDR3 bases are TGCAGTGCTATTCCCGATCTTATTGAAGCTTTCTTT.

The chain uses TRBV7-2 and TRBJ2-1; 10 bases line up with TRBD1. Germline V gene data show CDR1 as SGHTA and CDR2 as FQGNSA. The V gene end was trimmed by 6 bases and the J gene end by 0 bases; junction bases not matched to a gene: 2. The CDR3 spans 15 residues. CDR3 sequence reads: CASRGQGSSYNEQFF. The CDR3 DNA reads TGTGCCAGCAGGGGACAGGGGAGCTCCTACAATGAGCAGTTCTTC.

This sequence joins TRBV6-1 and TRBJ2-7, with D perhaps matching TRBD1 or TRBD2 (5 bases each). V was shortened by 6 bases and J by 3 bases, with 12 bases between the two germline ends. The CDR3 is 13 residues long. CDR1 MNHNS and CDR2 SASEGT come from the germline V gene. CDR3 sequence (DNA): TGTGCCAGCAGCCAGGGCGGGTTCTACGAGCAGTACTTC. Translating it yields CASSQGGFYEQYF.

V and J are TRBV18 and TRBJ2-1; 7 positions agree with TRBD1. The V segment lost 3 bases and the J segment 7 bases; nucleotides outside the gene matches: 15. This CDR3 contains 17 residues. CDR1 and CDR2 (germline): KGHSH, LQKENI. The CDR3 sequence: CASSPSLNPTGRNEQFF. DNA for the CDR3: TGTGCCAGCTCACCCTCATTAAACCCGACAGGGCGGAATGAGCAGTTCTTC.

This clonotype was seen a single time. CDR3: CASSPYYKSGHEQFF. CDR3 sequence (DNA): TGTGCCAGCAGCCCCTACTATAAGTCCGGACATGAGCAGTTCTTC. V and J are TRBV7-8 and TRBJ2-1; D gene unclear. The germline V and J ends were trimmed by 5 bases and 8 bases, with 19 bases remaining between them. CDR3 length: 15 amino acids. The V gene's germline CDR1 is SGHVS and CDR2 FQNEAQ.

This clonotype was detected many times. The J gene is TRBJ2-1, the V gene TRBV5-1; D perhaps matches TRBD1 (5 bases). The CDR3 contains 15 residues. Per the germline V gene, CDR1 is SGHRS and CDR2 is YFSETQ. The V end was cut by 4 bases, the J end by 0 bases, with 11 bases between. CDR3 protein: CASSQGAPSYNEQFF. In nucleotides, the CDR3 is TGCGCCAGCAGCCAAGGGGCTCCCTCCTACAATGAGCAGTTCTTC.

The chain joins TRBV19 to TRBJ2-7; D could derive from TRBD1 or TRBD2 (5 bases each). V lost 3 bases to trimming and J lost 3 bases, with 15 bases between them. The CDR3 has 15 residues. Per the germline V gene, CDR1 is LNHDA and CDR2 is SQIVND (reference sequence). The CDR3 is CASSMDRDGDYEQYF. CDR3 coding DNA: TGTGCCAGTAGTATGGACCGGGACGGAGACTACGAGCAGTACTTC.

A few counts support this clonotype. The chain employs TRBV6-2 or TRBV6-3 and TRBJ2-2; possible D gene TRBD1, 6 bases. The ends were cut back, 5 bases at V and 4 bases at J, with 11 bases in the middle. The length of the CDR3 is 14 residues. CDR1 is MNHEY, CDR2 SVGEGT, per germline. The CDR3 spells CASSKTGRTGELFF. In nucleotides, the CDR3 is TGTGCCAGCAGTAAGACAGGACGCACCGGGGAGCTGTTTTTT.

This clonotype was counted only a few times. CDR3 region: CASSTLRGADSPLHF. Written as DNA, the CDR3 is TGTGCCAGCAGCACTCTCCGAGGGGCTGATTCACCCCTCCACTTT. The V and J genes are TRBV27 and TRBJ1-6, with D possibly matching TRBD1 (5 bases). V was clipped by 6 bases and J by 8 bases, with 17 bases between them. This CDR3 spans 15 amino acids. Germline V gene sequence: CDR1 MNHEY, CDR2 SMNVEV (reference sequence).

In this sample, this clonotype turned up many times. The J gene is TRBJ2-2, the V gene TRBV29-1; the D is unclear. The germline V gene has CDR1 SQVTM and CDR2 ANQGSEA. This CDR3 is 10 amino acids long. The V gene lost 4 bases and the J gene lost 7 bases, with 4 bases spanning the gap. The CDR3 loop is CSVGNGELFF. The DNA for the CDR3 is TGCAGCGTTGGGAACGGGGAGCTGTTTTTT.

This chain joins TRBV25-1 and TRBJ2-1; weak D call: TRBD2 (6 bases). This CDR3 has 17 residues. V was shortened by 4 bases and J by 4 bases, with 20 bases between the two germline ends. The V gene's germline CDR1 is MGHDK and CDR2 SYGVNS. CDR3 nucleotides: TGTGCCAGCAGTGGCCCTGGGGGGTTTGGGCTTTACAATGAGCAGTTCTTC. This gives the protein CASSGPGGFGLYNEQFF. The entire variable domain, with the rest obtained from reference TRBV25-1 and TRBJ2-1, is as follows: EADIYQTPRYLVIGTGKKITLECSQTMGHDKMYWYQQDPGMELHLIHYSYGVNSTEKGDLSSESTVSRIRTEHFPLTLESARPSHTSQYLCASSGPGGFGLYNEQFFGPGTRLTVL.

The V gene is TRBV2, the J gene TRBJ2-5; D is uncertain. The germline V gene has CDR1 SNHLY and CDR2 FYNNEI. The CDR3 sequence is 13 residues long. V was cut by 4 bases and J by 4 bases, with 10 bases left in between. The CDR3 loop reads CASSGSGGETQYF. The CDR3 nucleotides read TGTGCCAGCAGTGGGTCAGGCGGAGAGACCCAGTACTTC.

In this sample, this clonotype turned up a few times. V usage is TRBV20-1 and J usage is TRBJ1-2; D may be TRBD1 (6 bases). The CDR3 contains 13 residues. With 5 bases removed from V and 1 base from J, the gap between germline ends came to 11 bases. Germline V lookup: CDR1 DFQATT, CDR2 SNEGSKA (reference sequence). For the CDR3, the DNA is TGCAGTGCTGTGGACAGTCATAACTATGGCTACACCTTC. Amino acid sequence: CSAVDSHNYGYTF.

In this sample, this clonotype turned up a few times. The rearrangement links TRBV5-1 to TRBJ2-7; 8 bases map to TRBD1. Unmatched junction bases numbered 10, after V lost 4 bases and J lost 4 bases. Germline CDR1 reads SGHRS; CDR2 reads YFSETQ. The CDR3 totals 15 residues. In DNA form, the CDR3 reads TGCGCCAGCAGCACGGCGGGACAGGATGGTTACGAGCAGTACTTC. Translating gives CASSTAGQDGYEQYF.

This clonotype was observed a few times. The V gene is TRBV5-1, the J gene TRBJ2-7; D gene ambiguous. Trimming removed 2 bases from V and 2 bases from J, with 8 bases in between. This CDR3 region has 13 residues. Per the germline V gene, CDR1 is SGHRS and CDR2 is YFSETQ. This CDR3 is CASSFKIPYEQYF. Written as DNA, the CDR3 is TGCGCCAGCAGCTTCAAGATTCCCTACGAGCAGTACTTC. The variable domain in full, with the rest retrieved from reference TRBV5-1 and TRBJ2-7, is KAGVTQTPRYLIKTRGQQVTLSCSPISGHRSVSWYQQTPGQGLQFLFEYFSETQRNKGNFPGRFSGRQFSNSRSEMNVSTLELGDSALYLCASSFKIPYEQYFGPGTRLTVT.

The V gene is TRBV12-3 or TRBV12-4, the J gene TRBJ2-7; 7 bases are a match to TRBD2. This CDR3 has 15 amino acids. V gave up 6 bases and J gave up 0 bases; unmatched junction bases: 8. This chain's CDR3 is CASSVLASSSYEQYF. CDR3 in DNA: TGTGCCAGCAGCGTACTAGCGTCGAGCTCCTACGAGCAGTACTTC.

This clonotype has a handful of counts. The chain employs TRBV5-1 and TRBJ2-3; D uncertain. The germline V gene encodes CDR1 SGHRS and CDR2 YFSETQ. Trimming left V 4 bases short and J 6 bases short, with 6 bases between. The CDR3 is 11 amino acids. The CDR3 DNA sequence: TGCGCCAGCAGCGCGGCGGATACGCAGTATTTT. It translates to CASSAADTQYF.

The chain carries TRBV18 and TRBJ2-7; tentatively, D is TRBD1 (5 bases). Trimming stripped 3 bases from V and 2 bases from J, with 11 bases between. This CDR3 is built from 14 residues. Germline V gene data show CDR1 as KGHSH and CDR2 as LQKENI. In DNA, the CDR3 is TGTGCCAGCTCACCCAGAGACAGTCCCTACGAGCAGTACTTC. This encodes CASSPRDSPYEQYF.

A few counts support this clonotype. The rearrangement uses TRBV4-1 and TRBJ1-2, with 7 positions matching TRBD1. This CDR3 has 14 amino acids. Germline CDR1 reads MGHRA; CDR2 reads YSYEKL. Losses at the gene ends were 5 bases for V and 2 bases for J; bases not matched to a gene: 5. CDR3 protein: CASSKTGSNYGYTF. The CDR3 coding sequence is TGCGCCAGCAGCAAGACAGGGTCGAACTATGGCTACACCTTC.

This clonotype was seen a handful of times. This chain links TRBV19 with TRBJ1-1; D may be TRBD1 (6 bases). CDR3 length equals 14 residues. Germline V lookup: CDR1 LNHDA, CDR2 SQIVND (reference sequence). V shed 3 bases and J shed 5 bases, with 13 bases lying between them. In nucleotides, the CDR3 is TGTGCCAGTAGTATGGTCGGGGGGCGGACTGAAGCTTTCTTT. This codes for CASSMVGGRTEAFF.

A few counts support this clonotype. This sequence joins TRBV2 and TRBJ1-5, with a tentative D call TRBD1 (5 bases). Germline V lookup: CDR1 SNHLY, CDR2 FYNNEI. The CDR3 spans 15 residues. V shed 3 bases and J shed 4 bases, with 13 bases lying between them. CDR3 nucleotides: TGTGCCAGCAGTGAGATTGGGGCGGGAAATCAGCCCCAGCATTTT. It translates to CASSEIGAGNQPQHF.

The chain has TRBV6-1 and TRBJ2-6; possibly TRBD1 for D (6 bases). CDR3 length: 16 amino acids. Germline CDR1 and CDR2: MNHNS and SASEGT. The germline V and J ends were trimmed by 7 bases and 0 bases, with 13 bases remaining between them. The CDR3 DNA is TGTGCCAGCACCCCGGGACAAACCTCTGGGGCCAACGTCCTGACTTTC. It specifies CASTPGQTSGANVLTF.